Listed here are 13 T cell receptor beta chains from one sample, sequenced in a study of cytotoxic CD8 clonotypes in ibrutinib-treated CLL. Profiled with immunoSEQ multiplex PCR; TCRdb holds only in-frame clones, not every one. The sample has hundreds of thousands of clones; just under 80% are singletons. This sample comprised PBMCs, obtained before ibrutinib treatment. These receptors were taken from a human donor with chronic lymphocytic leukemia.

Turning to this clone: Distinct nucleotide sequences in the sample also encode this CDR3. The J gene is TRBJ2-3, the V gene TRBV5-1; tentative D call: TRBD1 (5 bases). The CDR3 loop spans 14 amino acids. The germline V gene encodes CDR1 SGHRS and CDR2 YFSETQ. Trimming shortened V by 1 base and J by 3 bases, and 9 bases separated the two germline ends. CDR3 amino acids: CASSLSGNTDTQYF. CDR3 nucleotide sequence: TGCGCCAGCAGCTTGTCAGGGAATACAGATACGCAGTATTTT.

The count of this clone is one. The chain is built from TRBV11-1 and TRBJ2-5, with D possibly matching TRBD1 (6 bases). From germline, CDR1 is SGHAT and CDR2 FQDESV (reference sequence). The V gene lost 5 bases and the J gene lost 5 bases, with 15 bases spanning the gap. The CDR3 is 14 amino acids. CDR3 protein: CASSPQGLGETQYF. CDR3 bases: TGTGCCAGCAGCCCGCAGGGGTTGGGGGAGACCCAGTACTTC.

There are a few counts of this clone. The chain carries TRBV7-9 and TRBJ2-7; maybe TRBD2 (5 bases). The V end was cut by 2 bases, the J end by 6 bases, with 14 bases between. The CDR3 contains 14 residues. Germline V lookup: CDR1 SEHNR, CDR2 FQNEAQ (reference sequence). CDR3 sequence reads: CASSLSRGMGEQYF. DNA of the CDR3: TGTGCCAGCAGCTTAAGTCGGGGTATGGGCGAGCAGTACTTC.

The rearrangement links TRBV29-1 to TRBJ2-1; 10 bases are shared with TRBD2. Per the germline V gene, CDR1 is SQVTM and CDR2 is ANQGSEA. This CDR3 has 13 residues. V was pared by 5 bases and J by 8 bases, with 6 bases of the junction left unmatched. This chain's CDR3 is CSVLSLAGDEQFF. In nucleotides, the CDR3 is TGCAGCGTTTTATCCCTAGCGGGAGATGAGCAGTTCTTC.

The J gene is TRBJ1-5, the V gene TRBV30, with a tentative D call TRBD1 (6 bases). This CDR3 has 14 residues. Trimming removed 1 base at V and 4 bases at J, with 11 bases between. CDR1 and CDR2 from the germline V gene are GTSNPN and SVGIG (reference sequence). CDR3 DNA sequence: TGTGCCTGGAGTGGAGGCAGGGGAAATCAGCCCCAGCATTTT. The encoded protein is CAWSGGRGNQPQHF.

The chain combines TRBV5-1 with TRBJ2-1; 7 nucleotides match TRBD1. The CDR3 is 14 residues long. Losses at the gene ends were 4 bases for V and 6 bases for J; bases not matched to a gene: 7. Germline V CDR1 and CDR2: SGHRS, YFSETQ. In DNA form, the CDR3 reads TGCGCCAGCAGCGTGGACAGGCCATCCAATGAGCAGTTCTTC. Amino acid sequence: CASSVDRPSNEQFF.

The chain employs TRBV2 and TRBJ1-2; 7 bases are a match to TRBD1. The germline V gene encodes CDR1 SNHLY and CDR2 FYNNEI. V trimming: 3 bases; J trimming: 7 bases; junction bases outside the gene matches: 5. CDR3 length: 13 residues. CDR3: CASSDQGVRGYTF. The CDR3 DNA reads as TGTGCCAGCAGTGATCAGGGGGTTCGTGGCTACACCTTC.

The chain has TRBV19 and TRBJ2-7; D is perhaps TRBD1 or TRBD2 (6 bases each). The CDR3 length is 16 residues. Germline lookup yields CDR1 LNHDA and CDR2 SQIVND (reference sequence). Trimming took off 4 bases at V and 6 bases at J, with 22 bases between the two ends. CDR3 protein: CASSNQGGGPPFEQYF. In nucleotides, the CDR3 is TGTGCCAGTAGTAATCAAGGGGGAGGCCCCCCATTCGAGCAGTACTTC.

The chain recombines TRBV5-1 with TRBJ1-2; the D is unclear. CDR3 size: 14 residues. Trimming removed 0 bases at V and 0 bases at J, with 6 bases between. Germline CDR1 and CDR2: SGHRS and YFSETQ. The CDR3 protein is CASSLERTNYGYTF. CDR3 coding DNA: TGCGCCAGCAGCTTGGAACGGACTAACTATGGCTACACCTTC.

The V call is TRBV9, the J call TRBJ2-1; a weak D match, TRBD2 (5 bases). Deletions cut 0 bases from V and 2 bases from J, with 9 bases between. Germline loops: CDR1 SGDLS, CDR2 YYNGEE. The CDR3 spans 15 residues. CDR3 sequence reads: CASSVGGRTYNEQFF. The CDR3, as DNA: TGTGCCAGCAGCGTAGGAGGGAGAACCTACAATGAGCAGTTCTTC. The variable domain in full, with the rest retrieved from reference TRBV9 and TRBJ2-1, is DSGVTQTPKHLITATGQRVTLRCSPRSGDLSVYWYQQSLDQGLQFLIQYYNGEERAKGNILERFSAQQFPDLHSELNLSSLELGDSALYFCASSVGGRTYNEQFFGPGTRLTVL.

The rearrangement joins TRBV2 to TRBJ2-2; TRBD1 matches 7 bases. Germline V gene data show CDR1 as SNHLY and CDR2 as FYNNEI. Trimming took 3 bases from V and 4 from J; bases not matched to a gene: 11. CDR3 length equals 17 residues. The CDR3, as DNA: TGTGCCAGCAGTGAGTTCCCACAGGGGATAGGCACCGGGGAGCTGTTTTTT. It codes for CASSEFPQGIGTGELFF.

V and J are TRBV20-1 and TRBJ1-1, with D possibly TRBD1 on 6 matching bases. Germline CDR1 reads DFQATT; CDR2 reads SNEGSKA (reference sequence). The CDR3 has 11 amino acids. Trimming pared 7 bases from V and 4 bases from J, leaving 10 bases between. CDR3 residues: CSVGTPTEAFF. The CDR3 coding sequence is TGCAGTGTCGGGACACCCACTGAAGCTTTCTTT.

There are a few counts of this clone. The chain links TRBV7-6 to TRBJ2-7; TRBD1 matches 10 bases. The CDR3 is 14 amino acids. After removal of 5 bases from V and 2 bases from J, the junction contained 3 bases not matched to a gene. From germline, CDR1 is SGHVS and CDR2 FNYEAQ. The chain's CDR3 is CASSPTGGPYEQYF. DNA for the CDR3: TGTGCCAGCAGCCCGACAGGGGGCCCCTACGAGCAGTACTTC.